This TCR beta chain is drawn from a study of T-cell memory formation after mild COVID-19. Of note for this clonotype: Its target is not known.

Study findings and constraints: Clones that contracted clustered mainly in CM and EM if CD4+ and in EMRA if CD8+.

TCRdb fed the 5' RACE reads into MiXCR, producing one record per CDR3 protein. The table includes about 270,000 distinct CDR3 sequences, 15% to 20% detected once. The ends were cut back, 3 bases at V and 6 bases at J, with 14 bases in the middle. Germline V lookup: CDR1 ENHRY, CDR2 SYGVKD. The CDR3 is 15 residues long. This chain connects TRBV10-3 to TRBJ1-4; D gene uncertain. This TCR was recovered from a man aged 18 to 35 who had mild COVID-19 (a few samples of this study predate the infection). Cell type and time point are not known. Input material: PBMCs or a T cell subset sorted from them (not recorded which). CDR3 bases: TGTGCCATCAGTGAACAGTCCACCCCCTATGAAAAACTGTTTTTT. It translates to CAISEQSTPYEKLFF.